The 24 T cell receptor beta chains below come from one sample, sequenced in a study of blood T cell repertoires in COVID-19. Assay: immunoSEQ multiplex PCR; the TCRdb copy retains only in-frame clones and omits some. The repertoire holds roughly 140,000 clones, roughly 84% seen once, with roughly 7.3% in the top ten. The sample consisted of peripheral blood. The receptors here all came from a human donor in a cohort sampled during active COVID-19.

V gene TRBV7-3 combines with J gene TRBJ1-5; 9 nucleotides match TRBD1. Germline V gene sequence: CDR1 SGHTA, CDR2 FQGTGA. The CDR3 length is 14 residues. With 5 bases clipped from V and 4 bases from J, the junction kept 3 bases outside the gene matches. Here the CDR3 DNA reads TGTGCCAGCAGCGCGACAGGGGGGAATCAGCCCCAGCATTTT. This sequence encodes CASSATGGNQPQHF.

Regarding this clone: At the DNA level, this CDR3 is encoded by other sequences in the same sample as well. The chain joins TRBV3-1 (or the pseudogene TRBV3-2) to TRBJ2-5; tentatively, D is TRBD1 (5 bases). Germline CDR1 LGHDT, CDR2 YNNKEL (reference sequence). Trimming removed 0 bases from V and 0 bases from J, with 8 bases in between. This CDR3 has 15 amino acids. The CDR3 DNA follows: TGTGCCAGCAGCCAAGATGGGGCCCACCAAGAGACCCAGTACTTC. Its translation is CASSQDGAHQETQYF.

The V gene is TRBV6-6, the J gene TRBJ2-5; 10 bases match TRBD1. The CDR3 has 14 residues. The germline gives CDR1 MNHNY, CDR2 SVGAGI (reference sequence). V dropped 6 bases and J dropped 5; count of bases not matched to a gene: 6. CDR3 DNA: TGTGCCAGCAGCCGACAGGGGGCCCGGGAGACCCAGTACTTC. Translating gives CASSRQGARETQYF.

This sequence joins TRBV4-2 and TRBJ2-3; 10 bases fit TRBD2. This CDR3 contains 17 residues. The ends lost 1 base at V and 1 base at J; junction bases unmatched: 5. Germline-derived CDR1 and CDR2 are LGHNA and YNFKEQ. The DNA for the CDR3 is TGTGCCAGCAGCCAAGTTTCAAGCGGGGGGGGCACAGATACGCAGTATTTT. It is translated as CASSQVSSGGGTDTQYF.

The chain couples TRBV6-5 to TRBJ1-5, with 7 bases matching TRBD1. The J segment lost 3 bases and the V segment lost 7 bases, leaving 3 bases of the junction unmatched. CDR1 and CDR2 from the germline V gene are MNHEY and SVGAGI. The CDR3 runs to 13 residues. CDR3 coding DNA: TGTGCCAGCAAAACAGGGGACAATCAGCCCCAGCATTTT. Translated, it gives CASKTGDNQPQHF.

This clone was recorded a few times. The chain employs TRBV29-1 and TRBJ2-5; 7 nucleotides line up with TRBD2. Germline assignment: CDR1 SQVTM and CDR2 ANQGSEA. CDR3 size: 15 residues. After removal of 5 bases from V and 5 bases from J, the junction contained 14 bases not matched to a gene. This chain's CDR3 is CSVPRPTSRRETQYF. DNA for the CDR3: TGCAGCGTTCCCAGGCCGACTAGCCGAAGGGAGACCCAGTACTTC.

This sequence joins TRBV3-1 (or the pseudogene TRBV3-2) and TRBJ1-5; TRBD1 aligns across 8 bases. V lost 1 base and J lost 4; bases outside the gene matches: 3. Germline lookup yields CDR1 LGHDT and CDR2 YNNKEL (reference sequence). There are 15 residues in the CDR3. The CDR3 region has the DNA TGTGCCAGCAGCCAAGGGACAGGGCAAAATCAGCCCCAGCATTTT. Protein: CASSQGTGQNQPQHF.

This clone was counted once. The genes are TRBV9 and TRBJ1-3; TRBD1 matches at 8 bases. This CDR3 spans 22 amino acids. The germline gives CDR1 SGDLS, CDR2 YYNGEE. With V trimmed by 4 bases and J by 0 bases, 24 bases remained unmatched. The CDR3 reads CASSNNRPGTGPTTSSGNTIYF. CDR3 DNA sequence: TGTGCCAGCAGCAACAACCGTCCCGGGACAGGCCCGACTACCTCCTCTGGAAACACCATATATTTT.

V is TRBV5-1 and J is TRBJ1-1, with 10 bases that match TRBD1. This CDR3 spans 15 amino acids. Germline V gene data show CDR1 as SGHRS and CDR2 as YFSETQ. V gave up 4 bases and J gave up 3 bases; unmatched junction bases: 6. The CDR3 spells CASSTADRGDTEAFF. CDR3 nucleotides: TGCGCCAGCAGCACTGCGGACAGGGGGGACACTGAAGCTTTCTTT.

CDR3: CASRTGRNKKYF. In DNA, the CDR3 is TGTGCCAGCAGAACAGGACGAAACAAGAAGTATTTT. This chain links TRBV6-5 with TRBJ2-3, with a tentative D call TRBD1 (5 bases). Germline-derived CDR1 and CDR2 are MNHEY and SVGAGI. This CDR3 region has 12 residues. Deletions cut 6 bases from V and 13 bases from J, with 17 bases between.

In regard to this clone: The germline gene is not matched at one end of the junction; a read error may be the cause. V and J are TRBV7-7 and TRBJ2-6, with a possible D match to TRBD1 (6 bases). The CDR3 loop spans 16 amino acids. Germline CDR1 is SSHAT and CDR2 is FNYEAQ (reference sequence). In DNA form, the CDR3 reads TGTGCTAGCAGCCCCACAGGGCTCTCTGGGGCCAACGTCCTGACTTTC. This codes for CASSPTGLSGANVLTF.

The rearrangement joins TRBV7-2 to TRBJ2-1; the match to TRBD2 covers 9 bases. The germline V gene has CDR1 SGHTA and CDR2 FQGNSA. V was clipped by 1 base and J by 3 bases; unmatched bases: 4. The CDR3 runs to 16 residues. CDR3 bases: TGTGCCAGCAGCTTAGAGGGTAGCGGGGGCTACAATGAGCAGTTCTTC. Translating gives CASSLEGSGGYNEQFF. The full variable domain, in which reference TRBV7-2 and TRBJ2-1 provide the parts outside the CDR3, is GAGVSQSPSNKVTEKGKDVELRCDPISGHTALYWYRQSLGQGLEFLIYFQGNSAPDKSGLPSDRFSAERTGGSVSTLTIQRTQQEDSAVYLCASSLEGSGGYNEQFFGPGTRLTVL.

The chain links TRBV5-1 to TRBJ2-5, with 7 nucleotides matching TRBD1. With V trimmed by 0 bases and J by 3 bases, 2 bases remained unmatched. CDR1 is SGHRS and CDR2 is YFSETQ in the germline V gene. The CDR3 consists of 14 residues. In nucleotides, the CDR3 is TGCGCCAGCAGCTTGGGGACAGGAAAAGAGACCCAGTACTTC. This gives the protein CASSLGTGKETQYF.

The V gene is TRBV6-6, the J gene TRBJ2-1; D gene ambiguous. V shed 7 bases and J shed 6 bases, with 16 bases lying between them. CDR1 MNHNY and CDR2 SVGAGI come from the germline V gene (reference sequence). The CDR3 sequence is 14 residues long. The CDR3 nucleotides are TGTGCCAGCACCGAACGACTGGCTGGCAATGAGCAGTTCTTC. Amino acids: CASTERLAGNEQFF.

The gene calls are TRBV18 and TRBJ2-1, with D possibly TRBD1 on 6 matching bases. The CDR3 is 15 residues long. Per germline, CDR1 KGHSH and CDR2 LQKENI. V lost 3 bases and J 7 bases, leaving 16 bases between the germline ends. CDR3 nucleotides: TGTGCCAGCTCACCGGACAGAAGGGTCACAAATGAGCAGTTCTTC. This sequence encodes CASSPDRRVTNEQFF.

This chain uses TRBV10-3 with TRBJ1-1; possibly TRBD1 for D (6 bases). Germline values: CDR1 ENHRY, CDR2 SYGVKD. CDR3 length: 15 residues. The ends were cut back, 5 bases at V and 6 bases at J, with 19 bases in the middle. CDR3 sequence reads: CAISPMRGGFAEAFF. As DNA, the CDR3 is TGTGCCATCAGTCCAATGAGGGGGGGCTTCGCTGAAGCTTTCTTT.

The V and J genes are TRBV6-2 or TRBV6-3 and TRBJ1-3; a possible D gene is TRBD1 (5 bases). V was shortened by 6 bases and J by 1 base, with 16 bases between the two germline ends. Germline CDR1 reads MNHEY; CDR2 reads SVGEGT. CDR3 length: 16 residues. For the CDR3, the DNA is TGTGCCAGCAGCCCCACCCGACAGCCTTCTGGAAACACCATATATTTT. This gives the protein CASSPTRQPSGNTIYF.

The chain carries TRBV5-1 and TRBJ2-6; D is perhaps TRBD1 (5 bases). Germline assignment: CDR1 SGHRS and CDR2 YFSETQ. The CDR3 extends over 16 amino acids. The V gene lost 5 bases and the J gene lost 4 bases, with 16 bases spanning the gap. CDR3 residues: CASSQGSSGGANVLTF. The DNA for the CDR3 is TGCGCCAGCAGTCAGGGATCATCCGGGGGGGCCAACGTCCTGACTTTC.

The rearrangement uses TRBV7-9 and TRBJ2-5; D not resolved. Germline V gives CDR1 SEHNR, CDR2 FQNEAQ (reference sequence). There are 15 residues in the CDR3. V dropped 6 bases and J dropped 5 bases, with 19 bases sitting between them. The chain's CDR3 is CASSQGRLGEETQYF. The CDR3 bases are TGTGCCAGCAGTCAAGGCCGCCTAGGAGAGGAGACCCAGTACTTC. Based on the CDR3 plus reference TRBV7-9 and TRBJ2-5, the full variable domain is DTGVSQNPRHKITKRGQNVTFRCDPISEHNRLYWYRQTLGQGPEFLTYFQNEAQLEKSRLLSDRFSAERPKGSFSTLEIQRTEQGDSAMYLCASSQGRLGEETQYFGPGTRLLVL.

The CDR3 sequence: CATRPGGGRDTEAFF. DNA for the CDR3: TGTGCCACCAGACCTGGGGGGGGGCGAGATACTGAAGCTTTCTTT. The chain links TRBV24-1 to TRBJ1-1, with D perhaps TRBD1 (6 bases). The germline V gene encodes CDR1 KGHDR and CDR2 SFDVKD. Trimming cost V 7 bases and J 5 bases, with 19 bases left between them. The CDR3 sequence is 15 residues long.

This clone was found once. V and J are TRBV29-1 and TRBJ1-2; 7 nucleotides align to TRBD1. In germline, CDR1 is SQVTM, CDR2 ANQGSEA. There are 12 residues in the CDR3. V shed 6 bases and J 5 bases; nucleotides not matched to a gene: 6. The DNA of the CDR3 is TGCAGCGTGGGGCCAGGGGGGTATGGCTACACCTTC. It translates to CSVGPGGYGYTF. Together with reference TRBV29-1 and TRBJ1-2, the CDR3 gives the full variable domain: SAVISQKPSRDICQRGTSLTIQCQVDSQVTMMFWYRQQPGQSLTLIATANQGSEATYESGFVIDKFPISRPNLTFSTLTVSNMSPEDSSIYLCSVGPGGYGYTFGSGTRLTVV.

The gene calls are TRBV28 and TRBJ2-5, with 7 bases matching TRBD2. CDR1 is MDHEN and CDR2 is SYDVKM in the germline V gene. The ends lost 6 bases at V and 5 bases at J; junction bases unmatched: 9. CDR3 length equals 14 residues. The CDR3 DNA is TGTGCCAGCAGGTTGAATGGAGCGGGGGAGACCCAGTACTTC. Amino acids: CASRLNGAGETQYF.

This clone was observed once. The J gene is TRBJ2-7, the V gene TRBV7-8; D is uncertain. Per germline, CDR1 SGHVS and CDR2 FQNEAQ. The CDR3 has 14 amino acids. V was shortened by 7 bases and J by 0 bases, with 13 bases between the two germline ends. The CDR3 spells CASTLTEYSYEQYF. CDR3 DNA: TGTGCCAGCACTCTGACGGAGTACTCCTACGAGCAGTACTTC.

V gene TRBV5-6 combines with J gene TRBJ2-3, with TRBD2 identical over 14 bases. Germline V gene data show CDR1 as SGHDT and CDR2 as YYEEEE. The V gene end was trimmed by 5 bases and the J gene end by 5 bases; junction bases not matched to a gene: 7. CDR3 length equals 16 residues. The CDR3 DNA follows: TGTGCCAGCAGTCCTGGACTAGCGGGGGGATTAGATACGCAGTATTTT. This sequence encodes CASSPGLAGGLDTQYF.